This T cell receptor beta chain appears in the sequencing data of a study of shared clonotypes between healthy human individuals. Study-wide context: Each donor had three CD4 naive, three CD4 memory, two CD8 naive and one CD8 memory plate.

Trimming shortened V by 3 bases and J by 1 base, and 16 bases separated the two germline ends. From germline, CDR1 is KGHSH and CDR2 LQKENI. The CDR3 runs to 17 residues. Assay: immunoSEQ multiplex PCR; the TCRdb copy retains only in-frame clones and omits some. The sample consists of about 2.4 million clones, roughly 93% of them appearing once. The sequence derives from a man younger than 30 in good health. Some clones in this sample may be carry-over from other donors' samples. The sample comprised naive CD4+ T cells from PBMCs. Subset here: CD45RA+ positively selected. The genes are TRBV18 and TRBJ1-3; TRBD1 is a possible D gene (5 bases). DNA of the CDR3: TGTGCCAGCTCACCCACCGGGACGCGAGAATCTGGAAACACCATATATTTT. This codes for CASSPTGTRESGNTIYF.